This T cell receptor (beta chain) was sequenced during a study of T cells expressing NK-cell markers. There are 16 residues in the CDR3. CDR1 is SEHNR, CDR2 FQNEAQ, per germline (reference sequence). TCRdb reprocessed the 5' RACE reads, keeping one entry per CDR3 protein, no DNA. This table lists over 150,000 distinct CDR3 sequences. As for this clonotype: The antigen remains undetermined.

General study points: HCMV specificity of the expanded NKG2C+ T cell clones stayed unclear.

Sequencing input: blood T cells: a sorted CD56 or NKG2C T cell subset, CD4+ or CD8+ T cells, or bulk PBMC T cells (not recorded which). The chain recombines TRBV7-9 with TRBJ2-1; TCRdb gives TRBD1 as the D gene, but with no DNA this cannot be confirmed. The sequence derives from a man between 18 and 69 years old in good health. The CDR3 sequence: CASSLALGGGYNEQFF.